One and the same sample provided the 15 T cell receptor beta chains below, sequenced in a study of blood T cell repertoires in COVID-19. Here immunoSEQ multiplex PCR was the method, and the copy in TCRdb shows in-frame clones only, minus some. The sample yields roughly 300,000 clones, 80% to 90% seen once. Sequences were obtained from PBMCs or T cells enriched from blood (not recorded which). These receptors all come from a woman aged 40 to 50 with acute COVID-19.

The chain joins TRBV7-8 to TRBJ1-2; a weak D match, TRBD1 (5 bases). This CDR3 region has 13 residues. Germline V gene lookup returns CDR1 SGHVS and CDR2 FQNEAQ. V dropped 3 bases and J dropped 8 bases, with 13 bases sitting between them. The CDR3: CASSFSGREGYTF. CDR3 DNA sequence: TGTGCCAGCAGCTTCTCAGGGAGGGAAGGCTACACCTTC.

V and J are TRBV19 and TRBJ1-6, with TRBD1 matching over 7 bases. Trimming took 8 bases from V and 9 from J; bases not matched to a gene: 7. The CDR3 is 13 amino acids. Germline-derived CDR1 and CDR2 are LNHDA and SQIVND (reference sequence). The CDR3 sequence: CASCGAGGSPLHF. CDR3 sequence (DNA): TGTGCCAGTTGCGGGGCAGGGGGTTCACCCCTCCACTTT.

The chain carries TRBV29-1 and TRBJ1-2; D may be TRBD1 (5 bases). Trimming removed 5 bases from V and 8 bases from J, with 18 bases in between. CDR1 and CDR2 (germline): SQVTM, ANQGSEA. CDR3 size: 13 residues. In DNA form, the CDR3 reads TGCAGCGTTCTCAGGACCGACAAGGGGGGCTACACCTTC. This gives the protein CSVLRTDKGGYTF.

V and J are TRBV14 and TRBJ2-2; tentatively, D is TRBD1 (5 bases). Trimming cost V 2 bases and J 5 bases, with 12 bases left between them. In germline, CDR1 is SGHDN, CDR2 FVKESK. The CDR3 is made up of 15 amino acids. The CDR3 loop is CASSQQLPGTGELFF. CDR3 DNA: TGTGCCAGCAGCCAACAGTTGCCAGGGACCGGGGAGCTGTTTTTT.

The rearrangement joins TRBV24-1 to TRBJ2-2; 8 positions match TRBD1. J was trimmed by 4 bases and V by 4 bases; bases with no gene match: 4. The CDR3 length is 15 residues. CDR1 and CDR2 from the germline V gene are KGHDR and SFDVKD. CDR3 in amino acids: CATSEQGGGTGELFF. CDR3 in DNA: TGTGCCACCAGTGAACAGGGGGGAGGCACCGGGGAGCTGTTTTTT.

This clone was picked up one time. The chain joins TRBV3-1 (or the pseudogene TRBV3-2) to TRBJ1-3; D possibly corresponds to TRBD1 (5 bases). This CDR3 has 15 amino acids. Germline CDR1 reads LGHDT; CDR2 reads YNNKEL (reference sequence). Trimming took off 1 base at V and 0 bases at J, with 7 bases between the two ends. The CDR3 loop is CASSQGGTSGNTIYF. The CDR3 DNA reads TGTGCCAGCAGCCAAGGCGGGACCTCTGGAAACACCATATATTTT.

Worth noting for this clone: This sample includes further DNA sequences coding for the same CDR3. The CDR3 region is CASSLYTGELFF. The CDR3 bases are TGTGCCAGCAGCCTGTACACCGGGGAGCTGTTTTTT. V is TRBV7-2 and J is TRBJ2-2; D not resolved. V lost 5 bases and J lost 3, with 4 bases in between. This CDR3 has 12 residues. Per germline, CDR1 SGHTA and CDR2 FQGNSA. Full variable domain (outside the CDR3, taken from reference TRBV7-2 and TRBJ2-2): GAGVSQSPSNKVTEKGKDVELRCDPISGHTALYWYRQSLGQGLEFLIYFQGNSAPDKSGLPSDRFSAERTGGSVSTLTIQRTQQEDSAVYLCASSLYTGELFFGEGSRLTVL.

V gene TRBV6-4 combines with J gene TRBJ2-1; tentatively, D is TRBD2 (5 bases). The CDR3 loop spans 13 amino acids. Germline V lookup: CDR1 MRHNA, CDR2 SNTAGT. V was shortened by 6 bases and J by 4 bases, with 10 bases between the two germline ends. DNA for the CDR3: TGTGCCAGCAGCCTTACTAGATACAATGAGCAGTTCTTC. Translating it yields CASSLTRYNEQFF.

V is TRBV5-8 and J is TRBJ2-3; 8 nucleotides line up with TRBD2. V dropped 4 bases and J dropped 8; count of bases not matched to a gene: 6. Germline V gene data show CDR1 as SGHTS and CDR2 as YDEGEE. This CDR3 region has 13 residues. The CDR3 DNA reads as TGTGCCAGCAGCCTTACCGGGACTAGTACGCAGTATTTT. Its protein product is CASSLTGTSTQYF.

This chain joins TRBV7-2 and TRBJ1-2; TRBD1 aligns across 7 bases. This CDR3 has 17 amino acids. The trim removed 5 bases at V and 4 bases at J, leaving 16 bases unmatched. Germline values: CDR1 SGHTA, CDR2 FQGNSA. The CDR3 is CASSATQGPHGPYGYTF. The CDR3, as DNA: TGTGCCAGCAGCGCAACACAGGGGCCTCATGGCCCCTATGGCTACACCTTC.

This clone was observed a single time. This chain joins TRBV7-2 and TRBJ1-6; no reliable D call. The CDR3 totals 15 residues. CDR1 SGHTA and CDR2 FQGNSA come from the germline V gene. V was clipped by 7 bases and J by 3 bases, with 13 bases between them. The CDR3 DNA reads TGTGCCAGCACCCTACAGATAGACTATAATTCACCCCTCCACTTT. Its protein product is CASTLQIDYNSPLHF.

This chain joins TRBV7-9 and TRBJ2-4; no reliable D call. This CDR3 has 13 residues. CDR1 SEHNR and CDR2 FQNEAQ come from the germline V gene (reference sequence). The ends were cut back, 1 base at V and 6 bases at J, with 7 bases in the middle. CDR3 region: CASSLGRGNIQYF. The CDR3 DNA is TGTGCCAGCAGCTTAGGTCGAGGAAACATTCAGTACTTC.

This chain uses TRBV27 with TRBJ1-4, with no clear D. The V gene lost 8 bases and the J gene lost 0 bases, with 19 bases spanning the gap. CDR1 and CDR2 (germline): MNHEY, SMNVEV (reference sequence). This CDR3 comprises 17 residues. In nucleotides, the CDR3 is TGTGCCAGCCGCCCCGGTGGCGGCCGATCAACTAATGAAAAACTGTTTTTT. Amino acids: CASRPGGGRSTNEKLFF.

The chain carries TRBV7-6 and TRBJ2-5; 13 positions match TRBD2. The CDR3 has 22 residues. V gave up 0 bases and J gave up 4 bases; unmatched junction bases: 20. Per the germline V gene, CDR1 is SGHVS and CDR2 is FNYEAQ. In DNA form, the CDR3 reads TGTGCCAGCAGCTTAGCTCCGTACGCAGGACTAGCGGGGGCCCTCCGTCCAGAGACCCAGTACTTC. Its protein product is CASSLAPYAGLAGALRPETQYF. Drawing the rest from reference TRBV7-6 and TRBJ2-5, the complete variable domain is GAGVSQSPRYKVTKRGQDVALRCDPISGHVSLYWYRQALGQGPEFLTYFNYEAQQDKSGLPNDRFSAERPEGSISTLTIQRTEQRDSAMYRCASSLAPYAGLAGALRPETQYFGPGTRLLVL.

This rearrangement joins TRBV3-1 (or the pseudogene TRBV3-2) to TRBJ1-3; D gene unclear. This CDR3 is 16 amino acids long. V was shortened by 4 bases and J by 2 bases, with 15 bases between the two germline ends. From germline, CDR1 is LGHDT and CDR2 YNNKEL (reference sequence). The CDR3 loop is CASSPKGVPTGNTIYF. The CDR3 nucleotides are TGTGCCAGCAGCCCGAAAGGAGTCCCCACTGGAAACACCATATATTTT.